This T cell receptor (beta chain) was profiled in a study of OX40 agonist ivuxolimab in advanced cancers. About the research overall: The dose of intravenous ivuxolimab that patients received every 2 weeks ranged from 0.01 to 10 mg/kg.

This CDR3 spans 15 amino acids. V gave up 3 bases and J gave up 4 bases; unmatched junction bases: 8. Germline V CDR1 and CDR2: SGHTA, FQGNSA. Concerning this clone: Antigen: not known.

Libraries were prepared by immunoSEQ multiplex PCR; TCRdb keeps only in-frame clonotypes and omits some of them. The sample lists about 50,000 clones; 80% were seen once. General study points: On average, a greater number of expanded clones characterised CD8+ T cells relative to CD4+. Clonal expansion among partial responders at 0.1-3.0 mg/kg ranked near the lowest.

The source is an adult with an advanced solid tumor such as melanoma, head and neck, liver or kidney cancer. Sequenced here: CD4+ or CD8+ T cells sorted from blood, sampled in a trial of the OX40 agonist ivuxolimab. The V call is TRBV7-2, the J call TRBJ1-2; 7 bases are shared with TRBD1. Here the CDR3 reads CASSFRTGAVYGYTF. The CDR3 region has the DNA TGTGCCAGCAGCTTTAGGACAGGCGCCGTCTATGGCTACACCTTC.